The present T cell receptor (beta chain) was sequenced within a study of blood T cell repertoires in COVID-19 (TCRdb year 2020). In the study overall: The collaborator samples originated in the United States, Italy and Spain and spanned the acute and convalescent phases of COVID-19. The samples were drawn from two sources: the first 160 participants of the ongoing ImmuneRACE study, and over 1,000 subjects contributed by 6 global collaborators. The material from the prospective study consisted of cDNA or gDNA derived from T cells, B-cell-depleted T cells, or PBMCs. Where available, HLA class I and class II types were taken from metadata supplied by the sample provider and were not determined by assay-based typing. Nearly every sample came with metadata listing a de-identified subject ID, COVID-19 status, age in years and sex. The repertoires were released in a freely available public database meant as a resource for research on the immune response to SARS-CoV-2. Deeply sampled blood TCRbeta repertoires from subjects exposed to, actively infected with, or recovered from COVID-19 were included in the dataset.

TCRbeta CDR3 regions were amplified from genomic DNA using the immunoSEQ Assay, a bias-controlled multiplex PCR. In the authors' own workflow: Nucleated cell counts per sample were estimated from amplification of reference gene primers within the assay. Sequence reads were collapsed and filtered to measure the absolute abundance of every unique TCRbeta CDR3 rearrangement. Productive Simpson clonality was computed per sample as the square root of Simpson's diversity index over productive rearrangements. Sourced from immuneACCESS, this table was stored by TCRdb with only in-frame sequences that have V and J called. A share of the clones is absent; for the studies checked, an unresolved V gene accounts for under half, and the remainder has no known explanation. That table furnishes V, J and clone size, whereas the DNA furnished D and trimming. For this sample there are about 420,000 clones; approximately 90% appear just once. Less than 0.95% of the sample goes to the ten largest clones.

The germline V gene yields SQVTM for CDR1 and ANQGSEA for CDR2. The CDR3 numbers 14 residues from cysteine through phenylalanine. Only the CDR3 region is kept as DNA, spanning 42 bases read in frame from base 1. Ends trimmed: V by 8 bases, J by 4 bases; bases unmatched to a gene: 9. This clone was seen only once. Its antigen is unknown. Base qualities are not provided; no much larger clone lies one nucleotide away. At one collaborating source in Seattle, patients were enrolled during active infection and were followed longitudinally through the course of disease. The collaborating institutions used their own protocols to collect whole blood in K2EDTA tubes. Collaborator samples were shipped for TCRbeta analysis as frozen whole blood, isolated PBMCs, or DNA extracted from either sample type. Overall study outcomes, separate from this receptor: How much clinical and demographic metadata was included differed by source and by participant, and the metadata was provided uncurated.

The V and J genes are TRBV29-1 and TRBJ2-3, with 10 central nucleotides matching TRBD2. Input material: peripheral blood. This clonotype was sampled from a man aged 18 to 29 with COVID-19, enrolled during active disease. Here is the DNA: TGCAGCATCCGACTAGCGGGTATGGCAGATACGCAGTATTTT. Translation gives CSIRLAGMADTQYF.